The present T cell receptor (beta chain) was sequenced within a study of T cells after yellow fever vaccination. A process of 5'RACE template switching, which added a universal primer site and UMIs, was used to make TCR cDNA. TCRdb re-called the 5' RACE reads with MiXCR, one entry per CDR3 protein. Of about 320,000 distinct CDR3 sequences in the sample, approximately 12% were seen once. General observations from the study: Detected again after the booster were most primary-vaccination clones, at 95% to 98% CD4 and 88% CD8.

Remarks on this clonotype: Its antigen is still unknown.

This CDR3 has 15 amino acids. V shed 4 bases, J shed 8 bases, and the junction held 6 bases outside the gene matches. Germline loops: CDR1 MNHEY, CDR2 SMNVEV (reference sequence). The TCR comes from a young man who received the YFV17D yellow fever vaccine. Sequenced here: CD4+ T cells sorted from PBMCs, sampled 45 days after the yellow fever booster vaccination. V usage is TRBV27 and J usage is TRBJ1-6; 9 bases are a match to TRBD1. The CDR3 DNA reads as TGTGCCAGCAGTTACAGGGGGCCTCGTGATTCACCCCTCCACTTT. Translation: CASSYRGPRDSPLHF.